The 11 T cell receptor beta chains given below trace back to one sample, sequenced in a study of cytomegalovirus exposure and HLA in healthy donors. In the PCR, 60 Vbeta and 13 Jbeta primers were used. Only in-frame clones appear in the TCRdb table, and some are missing; sequencing was by immunoSEQ multiplex PCR. The ten most abundant clones cover over 1.5% of a sample with about 120,000 clones. Input material: PBMCs. The receptors were gathered from a woman in her forties in good health and CMV-seropositive.

The chain is built from TRBV25-1 and TRBJ1-2; D unclear. This CDR3 comprises 14 residues. V lost 3 bases and J 1 base, leaving 9 bases between the germline ends. CDR1 and CDR2 from the germline V gene are MGHDK and SYGVNS. Here the CDR3 reads CASSDSSFNYGYTF. CDR3 in DNA: TGTGCCAGCAGTGACAGTAGCTTTAACTATGGCTACACCTTC.

This chain joins TRBV27 and TRBJ2-3, with TRBD1 matching over 7 bases. Germline V gene data show CDR1 as MNHEY and CDR2 as SMNVEV (reference sequence). V trimming: 4 bases; J trimming: 0 bases; junction bases outside the gene matches: 1. The CDR3 contains 14 residues. CDR3 bases: TGTGCCAGCAGTTGGACAGGAAGCACAGATACGCAGTATTTT. Encoded protein: CASSWTGSTDTQYF.

The gene calls are TRBV6-4 and TRBJ1-5, with 9 bases aligning to TRBD1. The CDR3 is made up of 16 amino acids. The germline V gene encodes CDR1 MRHNA and CDR2 SNTAGT. V lost 6 bases and J lost 3; bases outside the gene matches: 9. The CDR3 coding sequence is TGTGCCAGCAGGCACCGGGACAGGGATTCCAATCAGCCCCAGCATTTT. Translating gives CASRHRDRDSNQPQHF.

The chain recombines TRBV6-5 with TRBJ2-1; unclear D gene. The CDR3 totals 13 residues. Trimming took off 2 bases at V and 3 bases at J, with 5 bases between the two ends. CDR1 is MNHEY and CDR2 is SVGAGI in the germline V gene. This chain's CDR3 is CASSYHSYNEQFF. The CDR3 nucleotides read TGTGCCAGCAGTTACCACAGCTACAATGAGCAGTTCTTC.

The V call is TRBV4-1, the J call TRBJ1-2; 11 bases line up with TRBD1. V lost 8 bases and J lost 6; bases outside the gene matches: 5. The CDR3 has 13 residues. From germline, CDR1 is MGHRA and CDR2 YSYEKL. The CDR3 bases are TGCGCCAGCGATTCGGGACAGGGGGATGGCTACACCTTC. Residues: CASDSGQGDGYTF.

This chain joins TRBV6-1 and TRBJ1-2; a possible D gene is TRBD1 (5 bases). This CDR3 comprises 12 residues. CDR1 and CDR2 (germline): MNHNS, SASEGT. Trimming cost V 1 base and J 7 bases, with 7 bases left between them. CDR3 residues: CASSEGTTGYTF. In DNA form, the CDR3 reads TGTGCCAGCAGTGAAGGGACAACTGGCTACACCTTC.

This CDR3 is CASSSLRQSSYNSPLHF. CDR3 in DNA: TGTGCCAGCAGCTCCCTCCGACAAAGCTCCTATAATTCACCCCTCCACTTT. The chain couples TRBV7-9 to TRBJ1-6, with D unclear. V dropped 4 bases and J dropped 0 bases, with 13 bases sitting between them. This CDR3 has 17 amino acids. Germline V gene sequence: CDR1 SEHNR, CDR2 FQNEAQ (reference sequence).

The chain uses TRBV2 and TRBJ2-1, with TRBD2 matching over 12 bases. V shed 6 bases and J 6 bases; nucleotides not matched to a gene: 6. Germline V gene data show CDR1 as SNHLY and CDR2 as FYNNEI. This CDR3 has 15 residues. The CDR3 here is CASRRLAGVGNEQFF. The CDR3 DNA sequence: TGTGCCAGCAGGCGACTAGCGGGAGTCGGCAATGAGCAGTTCTTC.

The chain combines TRBV19 with TRBJ2-2; 7 bases align to TRBD2. J gave up 5 bases and V 3 bases, and 9 bases lay outside the gene matches. The CDR3 is 16 amino acids. Germline CDR1 and CDR2: LNHDA and SQIVND (reference sequence). In nucleotides, the CDR3 is TGTGCCAGTAGTATCCCGACGACTAGCATTACCGGGGAGCTGTTTTTT. This codes for CASSIPTTSITGELFF. Variable domain in full (rest from reference TRBV19 and TRBJ2-2): DGGITQSPKYLFRKEGQNVTLSCEQNLNHDAMYWYRQDPGQGLRLIYYSQIVNDFQKGDIAEGYSVSREKKESFPLTVTSAQKNPTAFYLCASSIPTTSITGELFFGEGSRLTVL.

V gene TRBV7-9 combines with J gene TRBJ2-3, with no clear D. The CDR3 has 14 amino acids. V gave up 3 bases and J gave up 4 bases, with 11 bases separating them. Germline CDR1 is SEHNR and CDR2 is FQNEAQ (reference sequence). The CDR3 nucleotides are TGTGCCAGCAGCTTCGCTGGCGGCGCAGATACGCAGTATTTT. This codes for CASSFAGGADTQYF.

The V gene is TRBV6-6, the J gene TRBJ1-2; the match to TRBD1 covers 7 bases. The CDR3 has 12 residues. V was clipped by 10 bases and J by 7 bases; unmatched bases: 9. Germline CDR1 MNHNY, CDR2 SVGAGI (reference sequence). The CDR3 nucleotides read TGTGCCACGGGGCAGGGGGTGGTTGGCTACACCTTC. Residues: CATGQGVVGYTF.